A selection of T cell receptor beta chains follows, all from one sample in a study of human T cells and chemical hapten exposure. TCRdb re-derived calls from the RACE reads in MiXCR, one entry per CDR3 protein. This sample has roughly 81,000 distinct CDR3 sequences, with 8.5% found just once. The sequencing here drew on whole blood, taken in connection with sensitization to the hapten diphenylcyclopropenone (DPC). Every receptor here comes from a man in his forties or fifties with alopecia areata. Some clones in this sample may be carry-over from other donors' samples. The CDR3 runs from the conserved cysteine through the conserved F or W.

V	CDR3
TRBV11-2	CASSLDSRVRRFF
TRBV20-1	CSAPPAGDSYNEQFF
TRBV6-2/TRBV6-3	CASSPRVINQPQHF
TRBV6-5	CASSNKAGLGETQYF
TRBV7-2	CASSLDGPSTDTQYF
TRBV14	CASSQDRNYGYTF
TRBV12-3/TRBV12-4	CASSLTGSPPLHF
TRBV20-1	CSASLTGGPSVTQYF
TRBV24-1	CATSPTGILTGNEQFF
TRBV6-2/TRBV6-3	CASSPNRGPNEKLFF
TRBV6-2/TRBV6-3	CASRSYRVASGDTQYF
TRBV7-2	CASSLAGARGELFF
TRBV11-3	CASSLAMGGNEQFF
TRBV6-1	CASNRSPLHF
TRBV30	CAWTHEGGAVGNTEAFF
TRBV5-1	CASRDSTGSTDTQYF
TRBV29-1	CSDSGRAETQYF
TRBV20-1	CSARAPARDTQYF
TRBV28	CASSPSGLFSSYNEQFF
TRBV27	CASSWQGATDTQYF
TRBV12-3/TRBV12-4	CASSLTGGQPQHF
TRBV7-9	CASSLGGTDAEAFF
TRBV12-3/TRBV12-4	CASGGLAGGPNEQFF
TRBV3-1	CASSLTGINEQFF
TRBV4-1	CASSRGLAGSTDTQYF
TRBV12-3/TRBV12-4	CVSSHRTGGLGNQPQHF
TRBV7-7	CASSGGTGGPETQYF
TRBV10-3	CAITRDLDEQFF
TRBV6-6	CASSPEGLYEQYF
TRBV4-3	CASSQDGQNYGYTF